The rows below give T cell receptor beta chains drawn from one sample of a study of T-cell reconstitution after alpha-beta-depleted transplantation in children. TCRdb processed the PCR reads anew with MiXCR; each CDR3 protein has one entry. The table has about 590,000 distinct CDR3 sequences, roughly 13% seen once. The material sequenced was PBMCs, mostly from graft donor cells, taken 360 days after TCRalphabeta/CD19-depleted stem cell transplant. The receptors come from a male patient younger than 18 who had a stem cell transplant for acute myeloid leukemia, so the T cells may come from the graft donor. Each CDR3 is given with its conserved first and last residue. Fields, in order: D gene, V gene, CDR3 length, J gene, clone size, CDR3 protein, CDR3 DNA. The D gene is left open where the match is weak. Clone size is not always given. Where it is, it says once, few, many or a class for expanded clones.

TRBD1,TRBV20-1,13,TRBJ1-5,few,CSANGQGAGPQHF,TGCAGTGCTAATGGACAGGGGGCCGGGCCCCAGCATTTT
-,TRBV7-9,15,TRBJ2-7,few,CASSLGSQPNYEQYF,TGTGCCAGCAGCCTCGGGAGCCAGCCGAACTACGAGCAGTACTTC
-,TRBV5-1,15,TRBJ2-1,-,CASSLEGSPQFEQFF,TGCGCCAGCAGCTTGGAGGGTTCCCCTCAATTCGAGCAGTTCTTC
TRBD2,TRBV11-1,14,TRBJ2-7,once,CASSSGTTSYEQYF,TGTGCCAGCAGCTCCGGGACTACCTCCTACGAGCAGTACTTC
-,TRBV12-3/TRBV12-4,14,TRBJ2-2,many,CASSFLQIGGELFF,TGTGCCAGCAGTTTTTTACAGATCGGCGGGGAGCTGTTTTTT
TRBD1,TRBV4-3,16,TRBJ2-2,-,CASSPRTGLITGELFF,TGCGCCAGCAGCCCTCGGACAGGGCTGATCACCGGGGAGCTGTTTTTT
TRBD2,TRBV12-3/TRBV12-4,16,TRBJ2-7,-,CASSPPTSGRSYEQYF,TGTGCCAGCAGTCCGCCGACTAGCGGGCGATCCTACGAGCAGTACTTC
TRBD1,TRBV20-1,17,TRBJ2-7,few,CSARSWGKGQGFYEQYF,TGCAGTGCCAGGTCATGGGGGAAGGGACAGGGGTTCTACGAGCAGTACTTC
-,TRBV6-2/TRBV6-3,16,TRBJ2-3,few,CASSYRTLRDTDTQYF,TGTGCCAGCAGTTATCGGACTTTGCGGGACACAGATACGCAGTATTTT
TRBD1,TRBV10-3,15,TRBJ1-2,few,CAISFLDRGYYGYTF,TGTGCCATCAGTTTTTTGGACAGGGGCTACTATGGCTACACCTTC
-,TRBV7-9,16,TRBJ2-7,-,CASSPLEGASLYEQYF,TGTGCCAGCAGCCCCTTAGAGGGAGCCTCTTTGTACGAGCAGTACTTC
-,TRBV18,15,TRBJ2-1,few,CASIVGTSSYNEQFF,TGTGCCAGCATCGTGGGGACTTCTTCCTACAATGAGCAGTTCTTC
TRBD2,TRBV9,18,TRBJ2-2,-,CASSPLSSGRAHTGELFF,TGTGCCAGCAGCCCTCTTTCTAGCGGGAGGGCCCACACCGGGGAGCTGTTTTTT
TRBD2,TRBV20-1,14,TRBJ2-5,many,CSALPSSGQETQYF,TGCAGTGCCCTACCCTCTAGCGGCCAAGAGACCCAGTACTTC
-,TRBV7-9,15,TRBJ1-4,few,CASSLAQGSNEKLFF,TGTGCCAGCAGCTTAGCGCAGGGTTCTAATGAAAAACTGTTTTTT
TRBD2,TRBV7-6,11,TRBJ2-7,few,CASSRPGLVAF,TGTGCCAGCAGCCGTCCGGGACTAGTAGCTTTC
-,TRBV13,15,TRBJ1-2,few,CASSLRYRLGYGYTF,TGTGCCAGCAGCTTAAGGTACCGGTTGGGCTATGGCTACACCTTC
-,TRBV12-3/TRBV12-4,12,TRBJ2-1,many,CASISLDNEQFF,TGTGCCAGCATATCTCTGGACAATGAGCAGTTCTTC
-,TRBV7-9,16,TRBJ2-2,-,CASSRFRGANTGELFF,TGTGCCAGCAGCCGCTTTCGCGGGGCGAACACCGGGGAGCTGTTTTTT
-,TRBV29-1,14,TRBJ1-3,few,CSVRAVGSGNTIYF,TGCAGCGTCCGCGCCGTGGGCTCTGGAAACACCATATATTTT
-,TRBV27,18,TRBJ2-2,-,CASSPFGLLRVRTGELFF,TGTGCCAGCAGTCCATTTGGGCTCCTCCGGGTTCGTACCGGGGAGCTGTTTTTT
TRBD2,TRBV7-9,16,TRBJ2-7,few,CASSRGLAGGSHEQYF,TGTGCCAGCAGCCGGGGACTAGCGGGAGGAAGCCACGAGCAGTACTTC
TRBD1,TRBV7-9,17,TRBJ2-2,many,CASTPPGQGKIAGELFF,TGTGCCAGCACCCCCCCGGGACAGGGAAAAATCGCCGGGGAGCTGTTTTTT
-,TRBV12-3/TRBV12-4,16,TRBJ2-5,-,CASSTAQGRGQETQYF,TGTGCCAGCAGTACCGCACAGGGAAGGGGCCAAGAGACCCAGTACTTC
-,TRBV23-1,18,TRBJ2-2,-,CASACAGVLRKFTGELFF,TGCGCCAGCGCCTGCGCCGGGGTCCTACGAAAATTCACCGGGGAGCTGTTTTTT
-,TRBV28,15,TRBJ1-1,-,CASRRYDRTNTEAFF,TGTGCCAGCAGACGCTATGACAGGACGAACACTGAAGCTTTCTTT
-,TRBV6-2/TRBV6-3,13,TRBJ2-3,few,CASSSVWAGTQYF,TGTGCCAGCAGTTCCGTTTGGGCGGGTACGCAGTATTTT
-,TRBV7-2,12,TRBJ1-2,-,CASSLAWGGYTF,TGTGCCAGCAGCTTAGCTTGGGGTGGCTACACCTTC
-,TRBV12-3/TRBV12-4,14,TRBJ2-5,many,CASRPRLAQETQYF,TGTGCCAGCAGGCCTCGGTTGGCTCAAGAGACCCAGTACTTC
TRBD1,TRBV12-3/TRBV12-4,18,TRBJ2-4,few,CASTSMTGIQGAKNIQYF,TGTGCCAGCACCTCCATGACAGGGATTCAGGGGGCCAAAAACATTCAGTACTTC
-,TRBV29-1,14,TRBJ2-1,-,CSVARTGLYNEQFF,TGCAGCGTTGCCCGGACGGGTCTATACAATGAGCAGTTCTTC
TRBD2,TRBV29-1,15,TRBJ2-1,many,CSVISLAGGYNEQFF,TGCAGCGTTATTTCCCTAGCGGGAGGGTACAATGAGCAGTTCTTC
-,TRBV5-1,14,TRBJ2-7,-,CASSFRQGPHEQYF,TGCGCCAGCAGCTTTAGGCAGGGGCCCCACGAGCAGTACTTC
-,TRBV6-5,10,TRBJ1-5,many,CASGPRPQHF,TGTGCCAGCGGGCCCAGGCCCCAGCATTTT
-,TRBV7-7,17,TRBJ2-2,-,CASSFRQGPGDTGELFF,TGTGCTAGCAGCTTCCGACAGGGCCCGGGGGACACCGGGGAGCTGTTTTTT
TRBD1,TRBV6-5,16,TRBJ2-7,many,CASSYSQGAVAYEQYF,TGTGCCAGCAGTTACTCACAGGGGGCAGTAGCCTACGAGCAGTACTTC
-,TRBV7-9,17,TRBJ2-7,-,CASSVSVGAKKPYEQYF,TGTGCCAGCAGCGTATCGGTCGGGGCCAAAAAACCCTACGAGCAGTACTTC
TRBD1,TRBV11-2,16,TRBJ2-2,-,CASSTRTGVNTGELFF,TGTGCCAGCAGCACCCGGACAGGCGTGAACACCGGGGAGCTGTTTTTT
TRBD2,TRBV2,17,TRBJ2-5,few,CASSFPQIAGGWGTQYF,TGTGCCAGCAGCTTCCCCCAGATAGCGGGAGGGTGGGGGACCCAGTACTTC
-,TRBV20-1,19,TRBJ2-6,-,CSARPTTAGVRSGANVLTF,TGCAGTGCTAGACCAACAACCGCGGGCGTCCGCTCTGGGGCCAACGTCCTGACTTTC
-,TRBV4-3,16,TRBJ2-5,many,CASSQVTGTYQETQYF,TGCGCCAGCAGCCAAGTTACCGGGACTTACCAAGAGACCCAGTACTTC
-,TRBV5-1,12,TRBJ1-4,many,CASSEPRGKLFF,TGCGCCAGCAGCGAACCTCGGGGGAAACTGTTTTTT
-,TRBV7-8,14,TRBJ2-7,-,CASSRTDRSYEQYF,TGTGCCAGCAGCCGAACCGACAGGTCCTACGAGCAGTACTTC
-,TRBV6-1,12,TRBJ2-7,-,CASTSGVSEQYF,TGTGCCAGCACCTCCGGGGTTAGCGAGCAGTACTTC
TRBD2,TRBV10-3,15,TRBJ2-3,many,CAISAASGSKDTQYF,TGTGCCATCAGTGCGGCTAGCGGGAGTAAAGATACGCAGTATTTT
-,TRBV12-3/TRBV12-4,12,TRBJ2-1,few,CASSPGGVMQFF,TGTGCCAGCAGCCCAGGGGGGGTAATGCAGTTCTTC
-,TRBV7-3,15,TRBJ2-1,many,CASSFTPRAHGEQFF,TGTGCCAGCAGCTTCACCCCGAGAGCACACGGTGAGCAGTTCTTC
TRBD2,TRBV11-2,18,TRBJ2-7,-,CASSAPSSGGSRSYEQYF,TGTGCCAGCAGCGCCCCTAGTTCGGGCGGGAGTCGATCCTACGAGCAGTACTTC
-,TRBV5-1,14,TRBJ1-1,few,CASSLVEGRTEAFF,TGCGCCAGCAGCTTGGTCGAGGGTAGGACTGAAGCTTTCTTT
TRBD2,TRBV3-1,22,TRBJ2-6,-,CASSAGIPRRTSGFLGANVLTF,TGTGCCAGCAGTGCAGGGATCCCGCGCCGGACTAGCGGGTTCCTGGGGGCCAACGTCCTGACTTTC
-,TRBV13,14,TRBJ1-2,-,CASSYQTVRDGYTF,TGTGCCAGCAGCTACCAGACAGTCAGGGATGGCTACACCTTC
TRBD2,TRBV9,15,TRBJ2-1,-,CASSLTSGSPNEQFF,TGTGCCAGCAGCTTGACTAGCGGGAGCCCAAATGAGCAGTTCTTC
-,TRBV19,15,TRBJ2-5,-,CASMGLGTAQETQYF,TGTGCCAGTATGGGACTCGGGACAGCACAAGAGACCCAGTACTTC
TRBD2,TRBV3-1,18,TRBJ2-3,few,CASSQENPSGRWTDTQYF,TGTGCCAGCAGCCAAGAAAACCCTAGCGGGAGGTGGACAGATACGCAGTATTTT
-,TRBV29-1,14,TRBJ1-1,-,CSVNWSGPNTEAFF,TGCAGCGTTAATTGGTCGGGCCCGAACACTGAAGCTTTCTTT
-,TRBV6-5,14,TRBJ2-7,-,CASSQPGVLYEQYF,TGTGCCAGCAGCCAACCAGGGGTTCTCTACGAGCAGTACTTC
TRBD1,TRBV29-1,16,TRBJ2-3,many,CSVEGLGTGATDTQYF,TGCAGCGTTGAGGGTCTCGGGACAGGGGCAACAGATACGCAGTATTTT
-,TRBV7-2,14,TRBJ2-5,few,CASSLVLAQETQYF,TGTGCCAGCAGCTTAGTACTGGCACAAGAGACCCAGTACTTC